The source of this TCR beta chain is a study of response to subunit inactivated influenza vaccine. TCRdb processed the RT-PCR reads anew with MiXCR; each CDR3 protein has one entry. The sample has about half a million distinct CDR3 sequences; 9.5% to 13% are singletons. Study-wide results and caveats: New T cells are recruited in small numbers by each seasonal influenza vaccination, according to the authors' suggestion.

This CDR3 spans 14 amino acids. The germline CDR1 and CDR2 sequences are SGHTA and FQGNSA. The V segment lost 5 bases and the J segment 4 bases; nucleotides outside the gene matches: 5. As to this clonotype: Its antigen is not identified.

The receptor was derived from a man aged 45 to 65 who received an inactivated influenza vaccine. This material consisted of PBMCs from blood, taken 35 to 45 days after vaccination. The chain links TRBV7-2 to TRBJ2-3; TRBD1 agrees at 8 bases. The CDR3 DNA sequence: TGTGCCAGCAGCCGCTGGACAGGGTCAGATACGCAGTATTTT. This gives the protein CASSRWTGSDTQYF.